This paragraph reports one TCR beta chain. Its antigen is unidentified. The V gene's germline CDR1 is LNHDA and CDR2 SQIVND (reference sequence). V was pared by 5 bases and J by 7 bases, with 11 bases between. This CDR3 spans 12 amino acids. The sample belongs to a study of T cell responses to AZD1222 COVID-19 vaccine. Study-level findings and limits: Baseline testing showed seropositivity in only a handful of AZD1222 recipients. Per reports, nearly half of all spike-specific TCRs target regions that are unmutated in variants.

Clones were sequenced by immunoSEQ multiplex PCR, and TCRdb holds only the in-frame ones, with some missing. The profile covers around 140,000 clones, with roughly 89% appearing a single time and around 1.5% taken by the ten largest. The analysis combined second doses at about 4 or about 12 weeks. The chain uses TRBV19 and TRBJ1-1; D gene ambiguous. The receptor's source is an adult who received the AZD1222 COVID-19 vaccine. This specimen consisted of peripheral blood, obtained 28 days after the second AZD1222 dose. This chain's CDR3 is CASSLLQREAFF. In nucleotides, the CDR3 is TGTGCCAGTAGTCTTCTACAGCGTGAAGCTTTCTTT.